A selection of T cell receptor beta chains follows, all from one sample in a study of regulatory T cells in long-lasting Graves disease. Each CDR3 protein gets one entry after TCRdb re-called the multiplex PCR reads with MiXCR. The table shows 700,000 or so distinct CDR3 sequences, with approximately 29% occurring only once. Sequenced material: peripheral blood mononuclear cells (PBMCs), taken when the disease was refractory, from a patient treated with antithyroid drugs. The source is a female donor with Graves disease. Each CDR3 is given with its conserved first and last residue. D genes are given only for firm matches. Size is omitted from some rows. Given values are once, few, many or a class for expanded clones.

>.|TRBV28|TRBJ1-2|few
CASRWTDHYGYTF
TGTGCCAGCAGATGGACAGACCACTATGGCTACACCTTC
>TRBD1|TRBV28|TRBJ1-4|.
CASSLSRGGEKLFF
TGTGCCAGCAGTTTAAGCAGGGGGGGAGAAAAACTGTTTTTT
>TRBD1|TRBV20-1|TRBJ1-1|.
CSARDVDRGRGGAEAFF
TGCAGTGCTAGAGATGTGGACAGGGGGCGCGGGGGCGCTGAAGCTTTCTTT
>.|TRBV6-1|TRBJ1-1|.
CASSELGTTEAFF
TGTGCCAGCAGTGAATTGGGGACGACTGAAGCTTTCTTT
>.|TRBV20-1|TRBJ1-2|few
CSARAQGMAYGYTF
TGCAGTGCTAGGGCACAGGGCATGGCCTATGGCTACACCTTC
>TRBD1|TRBV2|TRBJ1-1|few
CASSRTGGRLGNTEAFF
TGTGCCAGCAGTCGGACAGGGGGCCGGCTTGGAAACACTGAAGCTTTCTTT
>TRBD2|TRBV11-2|TRBJ2-7|few
CASSQIAGARPYEQYF
TGTGCCAGCAGCCAAATAGCGGGGGCGCGACCCTACGAGCAGTACTTC
>TRBD1|TRBV13|TRBJ2-6|few
CASSPRDREVVSGANVLTF
TGTGCCAGCAGCCCGCGGGACAGGGAAGTTGTAAGTGGGGCCAACGTCCTGACTTTC
>TRBD1|TRBV19|TRBJ2-7|.
CTSASERDRSTYEQYF
TGTACCAGTGCTTCGGAAAGGGACAGGTCAACCTACGAGCAGTACTTC
>TRBD1|TRBV19|TRBJ1-2|few
CASSAQTGGIGDGYTF
TGTGCCAGTAGTGCCCAGACAGGGGGAATCGGTGATGGCTACACCTTC
>TRBD1|TRBV3-1|TRBJ1-2|.
CASSTRTGGDGYTF
TGTGCCAGCAGCACCCGGACAGGGGGCGATGGCTACACCTTC
>.|TRBV28|TRBJ1-1|few
CASSPETDEAFF
TGTGCCAGCAGTCCAGAGACAGATGAAGCTTTCTTT
>.|TRBV11-2|TRBJ2-5|.
CASSPSREPRGETQYF
TGTGCCAGCAGCCCATCTCGGGAGCCCCGGGGAGAGACCCAGTACTTC
>TRBD1|TRBV6-1|TRBJ1-2|many
CASSRDRGYGYTF
TGTGCCAGCAGTCGGGACAGGGGCTATGGCTACACCTTC
>.|TRBV6-1|TRBJ1-5|.
CASTLGAYSNQPQHF
TGTGCCAGCACCTTGGGGGCATATAGCAATCAGCCCCAGCATTTT
>.|TRBV7-9|TRBJ1-6|.
CASSSQTVLAPLHF
TGTGCCAGCAGCTCACAGACAGTTTTGGCACCCCTCCACTTT
>TRBD2|TRBV25-1|TRBJ2-5|many
CASSERLAGQETQYF
TGTGCCAGCAGTGAAAGGCTAGCGGGACAAGAGACCCAGTACTTC
>.|TRBV19|TRBJ2-5|few
CASSIGTNPETQYF
TGTGCCAGTAGTATTGGGACAAACCCAGAGACCCAGTACTTC
>.|TRBV7-3|TRBJ1-1|.
CASSLVGAANEAFF
TGTGCCAGCAGCTTAGTAGGGGCCGCCAATGAAGCTTTCTTT
>TRBD1|TRBV5-1|TRBJ2-5|.
CASSLWAAGGTQETQYF
TGCGCCAGCAGCTTGTGGGCGGCAGGGGGAACCCAAGAGACCCAGTACTTC
>.|TRBV12-3/TRBV12-4|TRBJ1-1|many
CASSFGPGWTEAFF
TGTGCCAGCAGTTTCGGTCCGGGGTGGACTGAAGCTTTCTTT
>.|TRBV28|TRBJ1-5|many
CASRLFGSNQPQHF
TGTGCCAGCAGGTTATTTGGTAGCAATCAGCCCCAGCATTTT
>.|TRBV12-3/TRBV12-4|TRBJ2-2|.
CASSRSGSGGELFF
TGTGCCAGCAGCCGATCCGGGAGTGGCGGGGAGCTGTTTTTT
>.|TRBV29-1|TRBJ2-7|many
CSVQHPIKDEQYF
TGCAGCGTTCAACATCCTATCAAGGACGAGCAGTACTTC
>.|TRBV20-1|TRBJ2-7|.
CSAERGGLGYEQYF
TGCAGTGCGGAGAGAGGAGGGTTAGGCTACGAGCAGTACTTC
>TRBD1|TRBV11-2|TRBJ1-5|many
CASSSGDSKNQPQHF
TGTGCCAGCAGCTCCGGGGACAGCAAAAATCAGCCCCAGCATTTT
>TRBD2|TRBV5-4|TRBJ2-2|.
CASSLVPSGYTGELFF
TGTGCCAGCAGCTTGGTGCCTAGCGGGTACACCGGGGAGCTGTTTTTT
>.|TRBV7-3|TRBJ1-1|.
CASSLALTVNTEAFF
TGTGCCAGCAGCTTGGCCCTGACGGTGAACACTGAAGCTTTCTTT
>.|TRBV14|TRBJ2-2|few
CASSQDSGRTSGAGELFF
TGTGCCAGCAGCCAAGACTCAGGCAGGACCTCCGGGGCCGGGGAGCTGTTTTTT
>.|TRBV29-1|TRBJ1-4|.
CSVVTGINEKLFF
TGCAGCGTAGTAACAGGGATTAATGAAAAACTGTTTTTT
>.|TRBV12-3/TRBV12-4|TRBJ1-5|.
CASSFRSQPQHF
TGTGCCAGCAGTTTCAGAAGTCAGCCCCAGCATTTT
>TRBD1|TRBV14|TRBJ1-2|.
CASSRVGTDYGYTF
TGTGCCAGCAGCCGCGTTGGGACAGACTATGGCTACACCTTC
>.|TRBV2|TRBJ1-1|few
CASSKLNGEDAFF
TGTGCCAGCAGTAAGCTGAATGGGGAGGACGCTTTCTTT
>.|TRBV7-2|TRBJ1-1|.
CASSLEVTRGAAFF
TGTGCCAGCAGCTTAGAGGTAACCCGGGGGGCAGCTTTCTTT
>.|TRBV3-1|TRBJ2-6|few
CASRGNVLTF
TGTGCCAGCAGGGGTAACGTCCTGACTTTC
>.|TRBV25-1|TRBJ1-2|.
CASSEAGRAGYTF
TGTGCCAGCAGTGAAGCTGGTAGGGCCGGCTACACCTTC
>TRBD1|TRBV7-9|TRBJ2-4|.
CASSTQEVGQLF
TGTGCCAGCAGCACTCAAGAGGTGGGACAGCTCTTC
>TRBD1|TRBV12-3/TRBV12-4|TRBJ1-1|few
CASSSLPRQGIKNTEAFF
TGTGCCAGCAGTTCATTACCCAGACAGGGGATAAAGAACACTGAAGCTTTCTTT
>.|TRBV2|TRBJ1-4|.
CASNGGSQNEKLFF
TGTGCCAGTAACGGGGGCTCCCAAAATGAAAAACTGTTTTTT
>TRBD1|TRBV12-5|TRBJ2-5|.
CASGRRTGDIQETQYF
TGTGCTAGTGGTCGACGGACAGGGGACATCCAAGAGACCCAGTACTTC
>.|TRBV3-1|TRBJ1-2|.
CASSQDSPSRSYTF
TGTGCCAGCAGCCAAGATAGCCCTAGCAGGAGCTACACCTTC
>.|TRBV19|TRBJ2-3|.
CASSIRALTDTQYF
TGTGCCAGTAGTATTAGGGCGCTCACAGATACGCAGTATTTT
>.|TRBV18|TRBJ1-2|.
CASSAPQGLGGYTF
TGTGCCAGCTCGGCCCCACAGGGTTTAGGTGGCTACACCTTC
>.|TRBV12-3/TRBV12-4|TRBJ2-5|.
CASSLIIGGPYQETQYF
TGTGCCAGCAGTTTAATAATTGGGGGGCCCTACCAAGAGACCCAGTACTTC
>.|TRBV2|TRBJ1-4|many
CASGELLNEKLFF
TGTGCCAGCGGAGAACTCCTTAATGAAAAACTGTTTTTT
>TRBD1|TRBV5-1|TRBJ1-2|.
CVSSLSRDRGIYGYTF
TGCGTCAGCAGCCTGTCCCGGGACAGGGGGATCTATGGCTACACCTTC
>.|TRBV10-2|TRBJ1-1|.
CASNGHENTEAFF
TGCGCCAGCAACGGACATGAGAACACTGAAGCTTTCTTT
>.|TRBV3-1|TRBJ1-3|few
CASSQGHSGNTIYF
TGTGCCAGCAGCCAAGGTCACTCTGGAAACACCATATATTTT